This is a list of T cell receptor beta chains from one sample in a study of blood T cell repertoires in COVID-19. The assay was immunoSEQ multiplex PCR, and TCRdb's table has in-frame clones only and misses some. The sample records about 240,000 clones, roughly four fifths being singletons. Sequencing used peripheral blood. All receptors come from a man aged 50 to 59 with acute or convalescent COVID-19. The CDR3 runs from the conserved cysteine through the conserved F or W. A D gene is named only where the DNA matches it firmly. A clone size is listed for some rows: how often the clone was seen (once, few, many), or a class if it is expanded.

TRBV7-8	.	.	TRBJ2-7	TGTGCCAGCAGCCGGGCCTTACCCAACTACGAGCAGTACTTC	CASSRALPNYEQYF
TRBV7-9	TRBD1	few	TRBJ2-2	TGTGCCAGCAGCTGGGACAGGGGAATAGCCGGGGAGCTGTTTTTT	CASSWDRGIAGELFF
TRBV7-9	TRBD1	.	TRBJ2-5	TGTGCCAGCAGCCCCCAGGACAGGGGCCAAGAGACCCAGTACTTC	CASSPQDRGQETQYF
TRBV6-9	TRBD1	.	TRBJ1-6	TGTGCCAGCAGTTGGGAGACAGGGTTTAATTCACCCCTCCACTTT	CASSWETGFNSPLHF
TRBV10-3	.	.	TRBJ2-7	TGTGCCATCAATATGGACAGTTACTACGAGCAGTACTTC	CAINMDSYYEQYF
TRBV2	.	.	TRBJ2-1	TGTGCCAGCAGTGTAGAGGCCTTGAGCTCCTACAATGAGCAGTTCTTC	CASSVEALSSYNEQFF
TRBV11-2	.	.	TRBJ2-7	TGTGCCAGCAGCTTGGCAGGGGTCTACGAGCAGTACTTC	CASSLAGVYEQYF
TRBV5-6	TRBD2	.	TRBJ2-3	TGTGCCAGCAGTTACGGACTAGCGGTGAACACAGATACGCAGTATTTT	CASSYGLAVNTDTQYF
TRBV4-1	.	.	TRBJ2-7	TGCGCCAGCAGCCTACACTCTAGGAGGGGTGACTACGAGCAGTACTTC	CASSLHSRRGDYEQYF
TRBV7-6	TRBD2	few	TRBJ2-1	TGTGCCAGCAGCCGGACTAGCGGGAGTAATGAGCAGTTCTTC	CASSRTSGSNEQFF
TRBV10-3	.	.	TRBJ1-1	TGTGCCATCAGTGAGTTGGGGAGAGCTGAAGCTTTCTTT	CAISELGRAEAFF
TRBV5-5	TRBD1	.	TRBJ1-5	TGTGCCAGCAGCCCCCCGGGACAGGGGCTTCAGCCCCAGCATTTT	CASSPPGQGLQPQHF
TRBV30	.	.	TRBJ2-7	TGTGCCTCAAGGGGGGGAAGCTACGAGCAGTACTTC	CASRGGSYEQYF
TRBV27	.	.	TRBJ2-3	TGTGCCAGCAGTCCGAGCTCTTTAGATACGCAGTATTTT	CASSPSSLDTQYF
TRBV30	TRBD1	once	TRBJ1-1	TGTGCCTGGAGGACAGGGGCCCCTGAAGCTTTCTTT	CAWRTGAPEAFF
TRBV6-5	.	.	TRBJ2-4	TGTGCCAGCAGCCCCAGTGGCAACGTGCCGTACTTC	CASSPSGNVPYF